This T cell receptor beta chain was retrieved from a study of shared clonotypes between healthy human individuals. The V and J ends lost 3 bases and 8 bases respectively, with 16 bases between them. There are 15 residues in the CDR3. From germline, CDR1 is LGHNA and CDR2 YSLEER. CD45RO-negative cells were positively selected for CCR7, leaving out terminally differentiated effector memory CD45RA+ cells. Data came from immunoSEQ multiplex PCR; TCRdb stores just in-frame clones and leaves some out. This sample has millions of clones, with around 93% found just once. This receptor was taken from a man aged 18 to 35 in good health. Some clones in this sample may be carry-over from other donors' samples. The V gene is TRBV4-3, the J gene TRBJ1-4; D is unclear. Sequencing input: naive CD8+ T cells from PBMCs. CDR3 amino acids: CASSHSTRAGEKLFF. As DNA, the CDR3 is TGCGCCAGCAGCCACTCGACCCGGGCGGGAGAAAAACTGTTTTTT.